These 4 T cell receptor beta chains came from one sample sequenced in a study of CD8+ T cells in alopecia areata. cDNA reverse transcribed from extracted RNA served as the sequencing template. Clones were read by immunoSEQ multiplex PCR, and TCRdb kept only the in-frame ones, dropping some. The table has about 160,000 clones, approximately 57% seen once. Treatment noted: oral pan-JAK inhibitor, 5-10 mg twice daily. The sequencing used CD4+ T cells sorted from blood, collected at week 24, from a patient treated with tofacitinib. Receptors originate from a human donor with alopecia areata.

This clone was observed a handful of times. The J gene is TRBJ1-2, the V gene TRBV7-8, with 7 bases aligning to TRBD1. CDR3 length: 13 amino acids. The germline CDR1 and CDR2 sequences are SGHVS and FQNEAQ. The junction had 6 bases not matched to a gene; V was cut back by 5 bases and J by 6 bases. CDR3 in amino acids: CASSPVRGHGYTF. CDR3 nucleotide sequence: TGTGCCAGCAGCCCCGTAAGGGGGCATGGCTACACCTTC.

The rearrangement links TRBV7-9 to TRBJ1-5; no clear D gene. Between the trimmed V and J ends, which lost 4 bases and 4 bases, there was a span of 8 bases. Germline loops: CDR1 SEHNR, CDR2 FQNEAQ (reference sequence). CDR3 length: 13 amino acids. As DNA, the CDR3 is TGTGCCAGCAGCTGGACCCAGAATCAGCCCCAGCATTTT. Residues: CASSWTQNQPQHF. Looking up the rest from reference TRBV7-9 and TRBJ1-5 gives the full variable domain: DTGVSQNPRHKITKRGQNVTFRCDPISEHNRLYWYRQTLGQGPEFLTYFQNEAQLEKSRLLSDRFSAERPKGSFSTLEIQRTEQGDSAMYLCASSWTQNQPQHFGDGTRLSIL.

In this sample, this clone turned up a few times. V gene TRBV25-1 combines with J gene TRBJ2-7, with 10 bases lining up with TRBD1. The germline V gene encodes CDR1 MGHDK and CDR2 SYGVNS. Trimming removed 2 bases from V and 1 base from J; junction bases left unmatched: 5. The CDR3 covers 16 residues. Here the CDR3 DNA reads TGTGCCAGCAGTGAAGAACGGGACAGGGGTTCCTACGAGCAGTACTTC. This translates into CASSEERDRGSYEQYF.

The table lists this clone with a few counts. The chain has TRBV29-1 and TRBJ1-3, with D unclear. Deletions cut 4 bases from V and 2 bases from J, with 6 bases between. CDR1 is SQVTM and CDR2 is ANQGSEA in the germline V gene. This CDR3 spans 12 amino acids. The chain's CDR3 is CSVAGPGNTIYF. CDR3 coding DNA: TGCAGCGTTGCAGGTCCTGGAAACACCATATATTTT.